This T cell receptor beta chain derives from a study of OX40 agonist ivuxolimab in advanced cancers. At the level of the study: With ivuxolimab, an agonistic anti-OX40 (CD134) antibody, patients were treated. Three patients showed partial responses: one hepatocellular carcinoma and two cutaneous melanoma cases.

The germline V gene encodes CDR1 MNHEY and CDR2 SMNVEV (reference sequence). V lost 0 bases and J lost 2; bases outside the gene matches: 7. There are 19 residues in the CDR3. Study observations and caveats: Certain nonresponders likewise exhibited a low normalized T-cell clonal expansion.

Libraries were prepared by immunoSEQ multiplex PCR; TCRdb keeps only in-frame clonotypes and omits some of them. The sample contains about 67,000 clones, about 91% of which appear only once. In the case of this clone: What it binds is unknown.

The specimen comprised CD4+ or CD8+ T cells sorted from blood, sampled in a trial of the OX40 agonist ivuxolimab. The sequence was obtained from an adult with an advanced solid tumor such as melanoma, head and neck, liver or kidney cancer. V usage is TRBV27 and J usage is TRBJ2-1, with 13 nucleotides matching TRBD2. CDR3 sequence (DNA): TGTGCCAGCAGTTTATCTCTGGTGACTAGCGGGAGGACCTACAATGAGCAGTTCTTC. Translated, it gives CASSLSLVTSGRTYNEQFF.